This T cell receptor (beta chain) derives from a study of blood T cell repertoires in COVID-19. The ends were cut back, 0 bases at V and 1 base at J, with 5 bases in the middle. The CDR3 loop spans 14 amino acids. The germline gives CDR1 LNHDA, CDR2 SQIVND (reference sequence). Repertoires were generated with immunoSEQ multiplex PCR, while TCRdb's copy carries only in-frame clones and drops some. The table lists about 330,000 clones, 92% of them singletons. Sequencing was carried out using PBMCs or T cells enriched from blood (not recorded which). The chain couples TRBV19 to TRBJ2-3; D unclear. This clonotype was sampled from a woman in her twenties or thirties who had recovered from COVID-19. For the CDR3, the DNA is TGTGCCAGTAGTATAGACCGGGGCACAGATACGCAGTATTTT. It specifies CASSIDRGTDTQYF.